These T cell receptor beta chains were read from a single sample in a study of siplizumab effects on memory and regulatory T cells. The data were produced by immunoSEQ multiplex PCR, yet TCRdb's version contains in-frame clones alone and is incomplete. The sample records some 100,000 clones, roughly 95% being singletons. Sequencing was carried out using naive CD4+ T cells sorted from blood. These receptors all stem from a human donor in good health. Both conserved end residues are trimmed from each CDR3.

V: TRBV15
J: TRBJ2-5
length: 10
CDR3: ATSRAQETQY

V: TRBV7-3
J: TRBJ1-6
length: 12
CDR3: ASSLTGMDSPLH

V: TRBV18
J: TRBJ2-7
length: 12
CDR3: ASSSLGGYYEQY

V: TRBV5-5
J: TRBJ1-5
length: 12
CDR3: ASNPDSYNQPQH

V: TRBV11-3
J: TRBJ1-4
length: 13
CDR3: ASSPNRDENEKLF

V: TRBV18
J: TRBJ2-5
length: 9
CDR3: ASSAGETQY

V: TRBV5-4
J: TRBJ2-2
length: 12
CDR3: ASSLVQNTGELF

V: TRBV5-6
J: TRBJ1-4
length: 13
CDR3: ASSLGQGLNEKLF

V: TRBV5-4
J: TRBJ1-1
length: 11
CDR3: ASSRDSNTEAF

V: TRBV7-3
J: TRBJ2-1
length: 14
CDR3: ASSLLGQGISNEQF

V: TRBV7-3
J: TRBJ1-2
length: 13
CDR3: ASSLIWGASYGYT

V: TRBV6-5
J: TRBJ2-7
length: 13
CDR3: ASSSLGGGPREQY

V: TRBV27
J: TRBJ2-2
length: 12
CDR3: ASSLRGMGGELF

V: TRBV28
J: TRBJ2-5
length: 16
CDR3: ASSPRGPGQEIEETQY

V: TRBV7-2
J: TRBJ2-2
length: 14
CDR3: ASSSLQGFATGELF

V: TRBV5-1
J: TRBJ1-5
length: 14
CDR3: ASSLKPGQGNQPQH